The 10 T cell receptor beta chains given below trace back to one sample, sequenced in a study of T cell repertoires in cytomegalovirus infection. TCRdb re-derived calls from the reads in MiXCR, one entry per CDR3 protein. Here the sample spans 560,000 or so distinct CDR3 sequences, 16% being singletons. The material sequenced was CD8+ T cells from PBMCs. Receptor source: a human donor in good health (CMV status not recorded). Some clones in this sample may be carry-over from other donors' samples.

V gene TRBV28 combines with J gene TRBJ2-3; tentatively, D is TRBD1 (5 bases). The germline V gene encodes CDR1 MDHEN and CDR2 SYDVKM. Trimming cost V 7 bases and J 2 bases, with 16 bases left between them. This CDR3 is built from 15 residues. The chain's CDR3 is CASTLGRYYTDTQYF. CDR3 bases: TGTGCCAGCACCCTGGGGCGATATTACACAGATACGCAGTATTTT.

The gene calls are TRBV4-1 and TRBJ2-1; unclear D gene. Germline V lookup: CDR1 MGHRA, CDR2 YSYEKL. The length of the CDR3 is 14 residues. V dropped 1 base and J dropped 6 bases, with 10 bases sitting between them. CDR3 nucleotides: TGCGCCAGCAGCCAAGGGCGATCTCTCAATGAGCAGTTCTTC. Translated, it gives CASSQGRSLNEQFF.

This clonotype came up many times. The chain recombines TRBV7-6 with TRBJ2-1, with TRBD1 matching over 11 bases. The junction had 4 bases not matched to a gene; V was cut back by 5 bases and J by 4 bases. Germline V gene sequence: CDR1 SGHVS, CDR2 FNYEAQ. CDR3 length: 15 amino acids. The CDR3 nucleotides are TGTGCCAGCAGCCGTGGACAGGGGGCGTACAATGAGCAGTTCTTC. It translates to CASSRGQGAYNEQFF.

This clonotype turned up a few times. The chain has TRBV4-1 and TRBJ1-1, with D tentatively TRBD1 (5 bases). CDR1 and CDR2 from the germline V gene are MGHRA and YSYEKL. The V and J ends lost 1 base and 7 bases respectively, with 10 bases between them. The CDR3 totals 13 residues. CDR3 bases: TGCGCCAGCAGCCAAGTCGCCGACAGTGAAGCTTTCTTT. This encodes CASSQVADSEAFF.

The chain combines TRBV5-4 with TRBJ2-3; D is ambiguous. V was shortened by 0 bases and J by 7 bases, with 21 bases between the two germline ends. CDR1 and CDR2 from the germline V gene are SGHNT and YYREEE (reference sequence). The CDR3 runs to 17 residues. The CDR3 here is CASSLAIGRIGFNTQYF. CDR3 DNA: TGTGCCAGCAGCTTGGCCATCGGTCGGATTGGATTTAATACGCAGTATTTT.

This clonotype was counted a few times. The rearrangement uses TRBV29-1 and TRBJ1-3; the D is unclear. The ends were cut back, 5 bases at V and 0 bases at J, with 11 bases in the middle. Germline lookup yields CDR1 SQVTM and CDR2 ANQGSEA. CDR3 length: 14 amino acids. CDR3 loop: CSVLTTSSGNTIYF. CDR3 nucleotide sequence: TGCAGCGTTCTTACTACTAGCTCTGGAAACACCATATATTTT.

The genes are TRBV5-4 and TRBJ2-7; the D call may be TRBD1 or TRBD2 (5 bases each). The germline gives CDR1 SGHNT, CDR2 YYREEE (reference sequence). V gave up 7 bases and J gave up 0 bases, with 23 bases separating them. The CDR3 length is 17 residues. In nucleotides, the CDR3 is TGTGCCAGCTCTCGGCCAATCGGGGCCGAGAGCTCCTACGAGCAGTACTTC. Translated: CASSRPIGAESSYEQYF.

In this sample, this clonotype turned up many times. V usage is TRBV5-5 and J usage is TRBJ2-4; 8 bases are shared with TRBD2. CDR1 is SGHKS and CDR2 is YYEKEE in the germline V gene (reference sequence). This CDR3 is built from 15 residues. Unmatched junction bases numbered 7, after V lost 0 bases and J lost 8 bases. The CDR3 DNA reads TGTGCCAGCAGCTTGGTGGTTGCGGGAGGAGACATTCAGTACTTC. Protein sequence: CASSLVVAGGDIQYF.

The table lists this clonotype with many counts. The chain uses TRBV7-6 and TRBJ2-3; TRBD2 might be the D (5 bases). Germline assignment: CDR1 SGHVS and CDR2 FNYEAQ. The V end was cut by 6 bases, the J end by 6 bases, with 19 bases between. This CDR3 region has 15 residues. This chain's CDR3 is CASRTLSTTTDTQYF. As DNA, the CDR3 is TGTGCCAGCAGGACACTATCGACTACCACCGATACGCAGTATTTT.

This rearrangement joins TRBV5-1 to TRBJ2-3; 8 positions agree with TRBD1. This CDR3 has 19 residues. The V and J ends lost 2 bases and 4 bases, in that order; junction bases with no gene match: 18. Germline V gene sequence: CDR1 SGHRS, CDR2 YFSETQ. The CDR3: CASSFPGTGKGGRPDTQYF. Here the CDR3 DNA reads TGCGCCAGCAGCTTCCCCGGGACAGGCAAGGGGGGAAGACCAGATACGCAGTATTTT. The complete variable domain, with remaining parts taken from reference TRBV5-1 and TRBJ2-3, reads KAGVTQTPRYLIKTRGQQVTLSCSPISGHRSVSWYQQTPGQGLQFLFEYFSETQRNKGNFPGRFSGRQFSNSRSEMNVSTLELGDSALYLCASSFPGTGKGGRPDTQYFGPGTRLTVL.